Shown below are 9 T cell receptor beta chains from a single sample sequenced in a study of T cells in Graves' hyperthyroidism and ophthalmopathy. Researchers amplified the TCR beta CDR3 regions from RNA transcripts. The study used the HTBI primer set for a first-round RT-PCR of the TCR CDR3. TCRdb re-analysed the multiplex PCR reads in MiXCR, keeping a single row per CDR3 protein. Here the sample spans 500,000 to 600,000 distinct CDR3 sequences, around 45% being singletons. Specimen: peripheral blood or thyroid tissue (not recorded which). Every receptor here comes from a woman in her late teens or twenties with Graves' hyperthyroidism.

This clonotype was observed many times. The chain recombines TRBV4-1 with TRBJ1-2, with D possibly being TRBD1 (6 bases). The CDR3 covers 18 residues. The V gene lost 0 bases and the J gene lost 2 bases, with 19 bases spanning the gap. The germline CDR1 and CDR2 sequences are MGHRA and YSYEKL. Here the CDR3 DNA reads TGCGCCAGCAGCCAAGATCCCGGGACACTGAACGAAAACTATGGCTACACCTTC. This translates into CASSQDPGTLNENYGYTF.

A note on this clonotype: It may be a read error: a sequence one base away is much more abundant. The V gene is TRBV5-4, the J gene TRBJ2-7; 8 nucleotides match TRBD2. Germline values: CDR1 SGHNT, CDR2 YYREEE (reference sequence). V lost 1 base to trimming and J lost 6 bases; unmatched junction nucleotides: 9. This CDR3 is built from 15 residues. The CDR3 DNA reads as TGTGCCAGCAGCTTGTTTTCGGGAGGGAGGAGCGAGCAGTACTTC. This encodes CASSLFSGGRSEQYF.

The chain links TRBV29-1 to TRBJ2-5; 10 positions agree with TRBD1. J was trimmed by 0 bases and V by 3 bases; bases with no gene match: 4. Germline V gene sequence: CDR1 SQVTM, CDR2 ANQGSEA. The CDR3 has 15 amino acids. The CDR3 spells CSVEDRGTYQETQYF. Here the CDR3 DNA reads TGCAGCGTTGAGGACAGGGGGACCTACCAAGAGACCCAGTACTTC.

The genes are TRBV15 and TRBJ2-5, with 8 bases matching TRBD2. CDR1 LNHNV and CDR2 YYDKDF come from the germline V gene (reference sequence). The length of the CDR3 is 13 residues. The trim removed 0 bases at V and 7 bases at J, leaving 1 base unmatched. The CDR3 region is CATSRESGGTQYF. In nucleotides, the CDR3 is TGTGCCACCAGCAGAGAAAGCGGGGGGACCCAGTACTTC.

In regard to this clonotype: One junction end does not reproduce the germline sequence, and a read error may be involved. V gene TRBV7-9 combines with J gene TRBJ2-3, with 10 bases lining up with TRBD1. This CDR3 spans 16 amino acids. CDR1 is SEHNR, CDR2 FQNEAQ, per germline (reference sequence). The CDR3 sequence: CASSSFWDRGGDTRYF. The CDR3 region has the DNA TGTGCCAGCAGCTCATTTTGGGACAGGGGTGGGGATACGCGGTATTTT.

The CDR3, as DNA: TGTGCCAGCAGCCCGTCAAGGGGCGCAAGCACAGATACGCAGTATTTT. Amino acid sequence: CASSPSRGASTDTQYF. The rearrangement uses TRBV7-9 and TRBJ2-3; tentative D call: TRBD1 (5 bases). The CDR3 contains 16 residues. Trimming stripped 5 bases from V and 0 bases from J, with 15 bases between. Germline V gene sequence: CDR1 SEHNR, CDR2 FQNEAQ (reference sequence).

This clonotype showed up many times. This chain links TRBV4-3 with TRBJ1-1; D gene ambiguous. With 3 bases removed from V and 7 bases from J, the gap between germline ends came to 15 bases. The CDR3 has 14 residues. Per germline, CDR1 LGHNA and CDR2 YSLEER. For the CDR3, the DNA is TGCGCCAGCAGCCAGCTAGGGAGGGCGAATGAAGCTTTCTTT. This sequence encodes CASSQLGRANEAFF.

The chain has TRBV15 and TRBJ1-1, with 7 bases identical to TRBD1. The CDR3 has 14 residues. V lost 0 bases, J lost 4 bases, and 2 bases stayed unmatched. The V gene's germline CDR1 is LNHNV and CDR2 YYDKDF (reference sequence). CDR3 sequence (DNA): TGTGCCACCAGCAGAGACGCAGGGGGCACTGAAGCTTTCTTT. This gives the protein CATSRDAGGTEAFF.

This clonotype was counted at least ten times. The chain recombines TRBV4-1 with TRBJ1-1; D is perhaps TRBD1 (5 bases). V was pared by 3 bases and J by 11 bases, with 19 bases between. Germline lookup yields CDR1 MGHRA and CDR2 YSYEKL. CDR3 length: 14 amino acids. CDR3: CASSHGTAGGWAFF. CDR3 DNA sequence: TGCGCCAGCAGCCATGGGACGGCTGGTGGGTGGGCTTTCTTT.